This T cell receptor (beta chain) was sequenced during a study of patients and donors after allogeneic stem cell transplantation (dated by TCRdb to about 2020). Receptor libraries were prepared by RT-PCR. Data came from a NextSeq 550. The public sequencing data were trimmed at Q25 with fastp and processed into clonotypes with MiXCR by TCRdb, which kept only in-frame beta chains. Each record represents a unique CDR3 protein, reported with the most common genes and DNA among its rows. Within this sample are 150,000 to 200,000 distinct CDR3 sequences, with roughly 31% of them counted one time only. Around 3.3% of the sample lies in the top ten. The germline V gene specifies SGHRS as CDR1 and YFSETQ as CDR2. Inclusive of the bounding cysteine and phenylalanine, the CDR3 is 14 residues long. The sequence is cut down to CDR3 DNA, 42 bases in frame from base 1. Deletion took 3 bases off V and 2 bases off J, with a span of 11 bases between the germline ends.

On this clonotype: This receptor's antigen is unknown. No qualities accompany the bases; no much larger clone lies one base away.

The TCR sequence derives from a human donor who was either an allogeneic HSCT recipient or a stem cell or donor lymphocyte infusion donor (not recorded which). It is not recorded whose cells these are; they may come from a transplant donor. What was sequenced was blood, either unsorted or a sorted T cell fraction (not recorded which). The chain employs TRBV5-1 and TRBJ2-5; the D gene is perhaps TRBD2, on 5 matching bases. The CDR3 reads as follows: CASSSASLQETQYF. The DNA sequence is TGCGCCAGCAGCTCCGCTAGCCTGCAAGAGACCCAGTACTTC.